Below are 18 T cell receptor beta chains sequenced from a single sample in a study of shared T cell receptors in the human thymus. Assay: immunoSEQ multiplex PCR; the TCRdb copy retains only in-frame clones and omits some. The sample has about 660,000 clones, roughly 88% seen once. This sample also belongs to another study, concerning human thymus T cells.

Specimen: thymocytes. The receptors stem from a boy in the first two years of life with a congenital heart defect.

The chain recombines TRBV2 with TRBJ1-2, with D perhaps matching TRBD1 (5 bases). Trimming took off 4 bases at V and 4 bases at J, with 16 bases between the two ends. The CDR3 spans 15 residues. Germline V gives CDR1 SNHLY, CDR2 FYNNEI. This CDR3 reads CASSGRVSSIYGYTF. The CDR3 coding sequence is TGTGCCAGCAGTGGCAGGGTTTCATCTATCTATGGCTACACCTTC. The whole variable domain, remainder taken from reference TRBV2 and TRBJ1-2, is EPEVTQTPSHQVTQMGQEVILRCVPISNHLYFYWYRQILGQKVEFLVSFYNNEISEKSEIFDDQFSVERPDGSNFTLKIRSTKLEDSAMYFCASSGRVSSIYGYTFGSGTRLTVV.

The chain is built from TRBV7-2 and TRBJ1-1; the D gene is possibly TRBD1 (5 bases). From germline, CDR1 is SGHTA and CDR2 FQGNSA. The CDR3 length is 13 residues. V lost 4 bases and J 3 bases, leaving 9 bases between the germline ends. CDR3 region: CASSSDSYTEAFF. Here the CDR3 DNA reads TGTGCCAGCAGCTCCGACAGCTACACTGAAGCTTTCTTT.

This chain links TRBV2 with TRBJ2-1; 10 nucleotides match TRBD2. The germline gives CDR1 SNHLY, CDR2 FYNNEI. This CDR3 is built from 23 residues. The V and J ends lost 7 bases and 0 bases, in that order; junction bases with no gene match: 27. CDR3 sequence (DNA): TGTGCCAGCAACGAGATGGGACACCCTGGACTAGCGGTCCCGGGGAGCTCCTACAATGAGCAGTTCTTC. It specifies CASNEMGHPGLAVPGSSYNEQFF.

The CDR3 loop is CASSLAPGLAGRGSYEQYF. Written as DNA, the CDR3 is TGTGCCAGCAGCTTGGCGCCGGGACTAGCGGGAAGGGGCTCCTACGAGCAGTACTTC. V and J are TRBV5-4 and TRBJ2-7, with 13 bases aligning to TRBD2. Germline V gives CDR1 SGHNT, CDR2 YYREEE (reference sequence). Trimming at V came to 0 bases and at J to 0 bases, leaving 9 bases not matched to a gene. CDR3 size: 19 residues.

The chain combines TRBV5-4 with TRBJ2-4; 8 bases align to TRBD2. Germline V lookup: CDR1 SGHNT, CDR2 YYREEE (reference sequence). CDR3 size: 19 residues. J lost 1 base, V lost 4 bases, and 16 bases had no gene match. The CDR3 sequence: CASSNQTSGPALAKNIQYF. DNA for the CDR3: TGTGCCAGCAGCAACCAAACTAGCGGACCTGCTTTGGCCAAAAACATTCAGTACTTC.

The chain has TRBV2 and TRBJ2-7, with 9 bases identical to TRBD1. The V gene's germline CDR1 is SNHLY and CDR2 FYNNEI. There are 15 residues in the CDR3. V was clipped by 7 bases and J by 0 bases; unmatched bases: 7. This CDR3 reads CASKGGQGSSYEQYF. The CDR3 DNA is TGTGCCAGCAAGGGAGGACAGGGGTCCTCCTACGAGCAGTACTTC.

The chain has TRBV7-3 and TRBJ1-5; perhaps TRBD1 as D (5 bases). The CDR3 is 17 amino acids. Trimming cost V 5 bases and J 5 bases, with 22 bases left between them. From germline, CDR1 is SGHTA and CDR2 FQGTGA. CDR3 sequence (DNA): TGTGCCAGCAGCGCACCATTCCTCGGGAGGGGTGATCAGCCCCAGCATTTT. The encoded protein is CASSAPFLGRGDQPQHF.

In this sample, this clone turned up once. This sequence joins TRBV19 and TRBJ2-3; TRBD2 matches at 7 bases. The CDR3 is 16 residues long. In germline, CDR1 is LNHDA, CDR2 SQIVND (reference sequence). The junction had 8 bases not matched to a gene; V was cut back by 5 bases and J by 0 bases. Here the CDR3 reads CASSRGGGNSTDTQYF. Here the CDR3 DNA reads TGTGCCAGTAGTCGCGGGGGAGGGAATAGCACAGATACGCAGTATTTT.

The V gene is TRBV5-1, the J gene TRBJ2-5, with 8 bases matching TRBD2. CDR1 is SGHRS and CDR2 is YFSETQ in the germline V gene. The CDR3 sequence is 14 residues long. V shed 4 bases and J 4 bases; nucleotides not matched to a gene: 6. The CDR3 region is CASSPGLAPETQYF. The CDR3 region has the DNA TGCGCCAGCAGCCCCGGACTAGCCCCAGAGACCCAGTACTTC. The full variable domain, its missing parts supplied by reference TRBV5-1 and TRBJ2-5, is KAGVTQTPRYLIKTRGQQVTLSCSPISGHRSVSWYQQTPGQGLQFLFEYFSETQRNKGNFPGRFSGRQFSNSRSEMNVSTLELGDSALYLCASSPGLAPETQYFGPGTRLLVL.

This chain uses TRBV28 with TRBJ2-7; TRBD1 matches at 9 bases. This CDR3 is built from 14 residues. The V gene's germline CDR1 is MDHEN and CDR2 SYDVKM. V was pared by 7 bases and J by 2 bases, with 6 bases of the junction left unmatched. Written as DNA, the CDR3 is TGTGCCAGCAACGGGACAGGGACCCCCTACGAGCAGTACTTC. This translates into CASNGTGTPYEQYF.

J is TRBJ2-5 and V is TRBV5-6; 10 bases line up with TRBD2. The last part of the DNA fits TRBJ2-7 better; the J call may be wrong. From germline, CDR1 is SGHDT and CDR2 YYEEEE. CDR3 length: 19 residues. CDR3 amino acids: CASSLRSSGRADCSYEQYF. In nucleotides, the CDR3 is TGTGCCAGCAGCTTGAGATCCAGCGGGAGGGCCGATTGTTCTTACGAGCAGTACTTC.

The chain employs TRBV10-3 and TRBJ2-7; possibly TRBD2 for D (6 bases). This CDR3 comprises 16 residues. The germline gives CDR1 ENHRY, CDR2 SYGVKD. V gave up 0 bases and J gave up 4 bases, with 16 bases separating them. The CDR3 region has the DNA TGTGCCATCAGTGAGTCGAATACGAGGGACTTTTACGAGCAGTACTTC. Protein product: CAISESNTRDFYEQYF.

The chain carries TRBV30 and TRBJ2-1; 11 bases agree with TRBD2. Trimming removed 0 bases from V and 7 bases from J; junction bases left unmatched: 11. The V gene's germline CDR1 is GTSNPN and CDR2 SVGIG (reference sequence). This CDR3 has 17 amino acids. The CDR3 nucleotides are TGTGCCTGGAGTGTACGGGGTAGCGGGAGGGCCTGGAATGAGCAGTTCTTC. This translates into CAWSVRGSGRAWNEQFF.

The chain recombines TRBV10-2 with TRBJ1-1, with 8 positions matching TRBD1. The trim removed 2 bases at V and 6 bases at J, leaving 11 bases unmatched. CDR1 is WSHSY and CDR2 is SAAADI in the germline V gene. This CDR3 is 16 amino acids long. CDR3 sequence: CASSEPGQAITAEAFF. CDR3 DNA: TGCGCCAGCAGTGAGCCGGGACAGGCGATTACCGCTGAAGCTTTCTTT.

This chain joins TRBV5-4 and TRBJ2-1, with TRBD2 matching 8 bases. The length of the CDR3 is 15 residues. Trimming took 1 base from V and 7 from J; bases not matched to a gene: 7. Per the germline V gene, CDR1 is SGHNT and CDR2 is YYREEE (reference sequence). CDR3 bases: TGTGCCAGCAGCTTGATTCGGGGCGGGGGGAATGAGCAGTTCTTC. It translates to CASSLIRGGGNEQFF.

The CDR3 sequence: CATRQAILATSTDTQYF. Written as DNA, the CDR3 is TGTGCCACCCGACAGGCCATACTAGCGACGAGCACAGATACGCAGTATTTT. The chain uses TRBV5-8 and TRBJ2-3, with D possibly being TRBD2 (7 bases). V was cut by 9 bases and J by 0 bases, with 23 bases left in between. This CDR3 has 17 residues. CDR1 is SGHTS and CDR2 is YDEGEE in the germline V gene.

This clone was observed a single time. V and J are TRBV4-3 and TRBJ2-4, with D possibly matching TRBD1 (6 bases). V gave up 0 bases and J gave up 1 base, with 28 bases separating them. This CDR3 spans 22 amino acids. Germline loops: CDR1 LGHNA, CDR2 YSLEER. CDR3 sequence: CASSQDYRPPRWGRAAKNIQYF. The CDR3 nucleotides read TGCGCCAGCAGCCAAGACTACCGTCCCCCTAGATGGGGGCGTGCGGCCAAAAACATTCAGTACTTC.

The chain uses TRBV5-4 and TRBJ2-2, with TRBD2 as a possible D gene (6 bases). Germline-derived CDR1 and CDR2 are SGHNT and YYREEE (reference sequence). Trimming pared 3 bases from V and 4 bases from J, leaving 19 bases between. CDR3 length: 17 amino acids. The CDR3: CASSSRRAINGTGELFF. CDR3 nucleotide sequence: TGTGCCAGCAGCTCGAGGAGGGCCATTAACGGCACCGGGGAGCTGTTTTTT.